Below are 6 T cell receptor beta chains sequenced from a single sample in a study of T cell changes during pregnancy in multiple sclerosis. TCRdb's copy holds only in-frame clones and misses some; the assay was immunoSEQ multiplex PCR. The table includes some 73,000 clones, approximately 92% detected once. The material sequenced was peripheral blood, taken in the third trimester of pregnancy. The receptor set was obtained from a female donor in good health, enrolled as a control in a pregnancy study.

This chain uses TRBV28 with TRBJ1-3; tentatively, D is TRBD1 (5 bases). V was trimmed by 6 bases and J by 0 bases, leaving 15 bases between them. The CDR3 contains 16 residues. Germline loops: CDR1 MDHEN, CDR2 SYDVKM. CDR3 region: CASSLLQGTSGNTIYF. Written as DNA, the CDR3 is TGTGCCAGCAGCCTTCTCCAGGGTACCTCTGGAAACACCATATATTTT.

The count of this clone is one. DNA for the CDR3: TGTGCCAGCAGCCCTACCGGGACAGGGTCCGGGGAGCTGTTTTTT. Encoded protein: CASSPTGTGSGELFF. The chain uses TRBV28 and TRBJ2-2; 9 nucleotides line up with TRBD1. CDR3 length: 15 amino acids. Germline V lookup: CDR1 MDHEN, CDR2 SYDVKM. V trimming: 6 bases; J trimming: 6 bases; junction bases outside the gene matches: 8.

The chain recombines TRBV7-2 with TRBJ1-5, with 7 bases that match TRBD1. The CDR3 extends over 16 amino acids. Germline V gene lookup returns CDR1 SGHTA and CDR2 FQGNSA. J was trimmed by 7 bases and V by 0 bases; bases with no gene match: 9. The CDR3 DNA sequence: TGTGCCAGCAGCTTAGCGCGGGAGGAGGGGGCCCAGCCCCAGCATTTT. Translating gives CASSLAREEGAQPQHF.

This clone was detected once. The V call is TRBV2, the J call TRBJ1-5; no definite D call. Per germline, CDR1 SNHLY and CDR2 FYNNEI. The CDR3 runs to 14 residues. V shed 7 bases and J shed 2 bases, with 12 bases lying between them. CDR3 in DNA: TGTGCCAGCATTCTCGACGGGGGCAATCAGCCCCAGCATTTT. Its translation is CASILDGGNQPQHF. Complete variable domain (other parts from reference TRBV2 and TRBJ1-5): EPEVTQTPSHQVTQMGQEVILRCVPISNHLYFYWYRQILGQKVEFLVSFYNNEISEKSEIFDDQFSVERPDGSNFTLKIRSTKLEDSAMYFCASILDGGNQPQHFGDGTRLSIL.

The chain recombines TRBV2 with TRBJ1-5, with D perhaps TRBD1 (6 bases). Germline assignment: CDR1 SNHLY and CDR2 FYNNEI. The CDR3 extends over 15 amino acids. V was clipped by 4 bases and J by 7 bases, with 17 bases between them. CDR3 loop: CASSAEQGMGQPQHF. As DNA, the CDR3 is TGTGCCAGCAGTGCGGAACAGGGAATGGGGCAGCCCCAGCATTTT.

The chain employs TRBV6-1 and TRBJ2-7; 9 bases line up with TRBD2. There are 15 residues in the CDR3. Germline V gene sequence: CDR1 MNHNS, CDR2 SASEGT. J was trimmed by 6 bases and V by 9 bases; bases with no gene match: 15. The CDR3 spells CASLLAGPPGLEQYF. CDR3 nucleotides: TGTGCCAGTCTCCTAGCGGGGCCCCCGGGGCTCGAGCAGTACTTC.